The clone carrying this T cell receptor (beta chain) has a single count. This sample is part of a study of tumour-infiltrating T cells in Burkitt lymphoma. Study as a whole: Productive clonality predicted overall and progression-free survival.

Repertoires were generated with immunoSEQ multiplex PCR, while TCRdb's copy carries only in-frame clones and drops some. The table lists 7,500 to 8,500 clones, 73% of them singletons. The TCR comes from a human donor with diffuse large B-cell lymphoma. Sequenced sample: tumor tissue.

The CDR3 bases are TGTGCCAGCAGTGAATCTGGCCTCTTTTCACCCCTCCACTTT. Translated: CASSESGLFSPLHF. V is TRBV25-1 and J is TRBJ1-6; D gene unclear. V gave up 1 base and J gave up 9 bases, with 10 bases separating them. The CDR3 covers 14 residues. Per the germline V gene, CDR1 is MGHDK and CDR2 is SYGVNS.